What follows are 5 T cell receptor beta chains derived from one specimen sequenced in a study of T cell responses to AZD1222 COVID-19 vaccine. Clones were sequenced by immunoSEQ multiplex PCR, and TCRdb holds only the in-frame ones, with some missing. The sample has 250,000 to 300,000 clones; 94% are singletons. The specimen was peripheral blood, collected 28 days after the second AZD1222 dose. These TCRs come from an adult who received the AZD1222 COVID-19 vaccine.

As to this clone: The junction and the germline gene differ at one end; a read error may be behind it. The CDR3 reads CASSGRTNEKLFF. The CDR3 coding sequence is TGTGCCAGCAGCGGACGGACTAATGAAAAACTGTTTTTC. The chain is built from TRBV4-2 and TRBJ1-4; no reliable D call. CDR1 is LGHNA, CDR2 YNFKEQ, per germline. The CDR3 runs 13 residues.

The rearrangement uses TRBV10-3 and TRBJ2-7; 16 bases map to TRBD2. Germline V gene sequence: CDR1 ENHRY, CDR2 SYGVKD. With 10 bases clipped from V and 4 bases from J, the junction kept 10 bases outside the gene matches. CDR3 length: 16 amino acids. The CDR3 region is CATEGLAGGRDYEQYF. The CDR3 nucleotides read TGTGCCACCGAGGGACTAGCGGGAGGGCGGGATTACGAGCAGTACTTC.

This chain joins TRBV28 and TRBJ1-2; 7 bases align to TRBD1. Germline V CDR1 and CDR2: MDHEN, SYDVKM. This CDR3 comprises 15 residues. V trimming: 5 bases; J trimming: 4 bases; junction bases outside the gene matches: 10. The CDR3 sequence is CASSRTGRPGYGYTF. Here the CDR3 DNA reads TGTGCCAGCAGTCGGACAGGCCGACCGGGCTATGGCTACACCTTC.

As DNA, the CDR3 is TGCGCCAGCAGCCAAGCCACAGGGGACGGAAATTCACCCCTCCACTTT. Protein product: CASSQATGDGNSPLHF. V gene TRBV4-3 combines with J gene TRBJ1-6, with 7 bases lining up with TRBD1. Germline CDR1 reads LGHNA; CDR2 reads YSLEER. The ends lost 1 base at V and 7 bases at J; junction bases unmatched: 7. This CDR3 has 16 residues.

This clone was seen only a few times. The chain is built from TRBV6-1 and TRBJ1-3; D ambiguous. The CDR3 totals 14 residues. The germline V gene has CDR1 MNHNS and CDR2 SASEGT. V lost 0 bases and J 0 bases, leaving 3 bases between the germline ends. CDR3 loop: CASSEAGSGNTIYF. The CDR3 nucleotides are TGTGCCAGCAGTGAAGCGGGCTCTGGAAACACCATATATTTT.